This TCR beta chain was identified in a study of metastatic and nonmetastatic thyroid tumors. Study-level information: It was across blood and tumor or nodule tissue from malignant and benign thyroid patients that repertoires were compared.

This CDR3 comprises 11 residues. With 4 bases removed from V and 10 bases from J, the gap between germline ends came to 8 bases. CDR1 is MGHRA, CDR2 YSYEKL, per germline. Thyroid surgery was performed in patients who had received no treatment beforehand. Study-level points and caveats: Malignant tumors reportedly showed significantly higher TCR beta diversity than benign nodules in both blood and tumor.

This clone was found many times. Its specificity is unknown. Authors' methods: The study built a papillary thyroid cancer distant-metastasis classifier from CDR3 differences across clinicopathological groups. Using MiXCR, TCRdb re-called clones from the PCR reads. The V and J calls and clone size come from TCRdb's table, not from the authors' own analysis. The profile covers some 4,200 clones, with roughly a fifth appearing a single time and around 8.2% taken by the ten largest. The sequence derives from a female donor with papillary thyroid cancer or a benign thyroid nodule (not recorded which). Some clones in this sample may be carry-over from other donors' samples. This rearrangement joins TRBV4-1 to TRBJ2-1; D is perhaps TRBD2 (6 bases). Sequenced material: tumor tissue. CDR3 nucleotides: TGCGCCAGCAGCCGGGGGAGGGAGCAGTTCTTC. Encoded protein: CASSRGREQFF.